One sample yielded the 26 T cell receptor beta chains listed below, sequenced in a study of relationships among human T cell subsets. The CD8+ T cells came from negative anti-CD4 multisort bead selection followed by positive anti-CD8 selection. From mRNA, alpha and beta CDR3 regions were amplified using semiquantitative ARM-PCR. Exponential amplification used communal superprimers after tagged nested gene-specific primers in ARM-PCR. TCRdb re-analysed the multiplex PCR reads in MiXCR, keeping a single row per CDR3 protein. The table includes more than 4,500 distinct CDR3 sequences, less than 80% detected once. The sample consisted of CD8+ T cells sorted from blood. These receptors were collected from a man aged 35 to 55 in good health.

The chain couples TRBV24-1 to TRBJ2-1; 15 nucleotides match TRBD2. Germline V gene lookup returns CDR1 KGHDR and CDR2 SFDVKD. This CDR3 comprises 16 residues. V was clipped by 5 bases and J by 9 bases; unmatched bases: 7. The CDR3 loop reads CATSAGLAGGLVEQFF. The CDR3 nucleotides read TGTGCCACCAGTGCTGGACTAGCGGGAGGGTTAGTTGAGCAGTTCTTC.

The rearrangement links TRBV28 to TRBJ2-1; 10 bases are shared with TRBD1. Per germline, CDR1 MDHEN and CDR2 SYDVKM. V trimming: 5 bases; J trimming: 7 bases; junction bases outside the gene matches: 8. The CDR3 contains 15 residues. CDR3 bases: TGTGCCAGCAGTACTTGGACAGGGGGTGAGAATGAGCAGTTCTTC. Residues: CASSTWTGGENEQFF.

This clonotype was seen only a few times. The chain combines TRBV10-3 with TRBJ2-5; TRBD2 is a possible D gene (5 bases). The germline gives CDR1 ENHRY, CDR2 SYGVKD. The CDR3 runs 17 residues. Trimming removed 3 bases at V and 5 bases at J, with 22 bases between. The CDR3 DNA reads as TGTGCCATCAGTGAAAAATGTGACTCGGGATTGCGGGAGACCCAGTACTTC. Its protein is CAISEKCDSGLRETQYF.

V is TRBV11-2 and J is TRBJ2-7; D assignment may be TRBD1 or TRBD2 (5 bases each). The CDR3 has 14 amino acids. V was cut by 3 bases and J by 0 bases, with 9 bases left in between. Looked up from germline, CDR1 is SGHAT and CDR2 is FQNNGV. DNA for the CDR3: TGTGCCAGCAGCTTCGGGGCGGGCTCCTACGAGCAGTACTTC. Its protein is CASSFGAGSYEQYF.

Concerning this clonotype itself: One end of the junction varies from germline; a read error may be responsible. The chain uses TRBV12-3 or TRBV12-4 and TRBJ2-7; 9 nucleotides match TRBD1. This CDR3 is built from 16 residues. The CDR3 sequence: CASSFPTGTGTYEQHF. CDR3 nucleotide sequence: TGTGCCAGCAGTTTCCCTACCGGGACAGGGACCTACGAGCAGCACTTC.

This clonotype was observed once. The rearrangement uses TRBV11-2 and TRBJ2-1; D is unresolved. V was shortened by 2 bases and J by 8 bases, with 7 bases between the two germline ends. The germline CDR1 and CDR2 sequences are SGHAT and FQNNGV. The CDR3 totals 12 residues. The CDR3 region has the DNA TGTGCCAGCAGCTTATTGGTGTATGAGCAGTTCTTC. It codes for CASSLLVYEQFF.

This clonotype has only one observation. The genes are TRBV4-1 and TRBJ1-1, with TRBD1 as a possible D gene (6 bases). V shed 4 bases and J shed 1 base, with 7 bases lying between them. Germline V gives CDR1 MGHRA, CDR2 YSYEKL. This CDR3 has 13 amino acids. The CDR3 is CASSPQGNTEAFF. In DNA form, the CDR3 reads TGCGCCAGCAGCCCACAGGGGAACACTGAAGCTTTCTTT.

The V gene is TRBV19, the J gene TRBJ1-1; TRBD1 might be the D (5 bases). This CDR3 has 15 residues. Germline CDR1 reads LNHDA; CDR2 reads SQIVND (reference sequence). Trimming removed 2 bases from V and 3 bases from J, with 13 bases in between. The CDR3 here is CASSIRGSGDTEAFF. As DNA, the CDR3 is TGTGCCAGTAGTATACGGGGCTCGGGTGACACTGAAGCTTTCTTT.

The V call is TRBV28, the J call TRBJ1-3, with a possible D match to TRBD1 (6 bases). Trimming stripped 3 bases from V and 0 bases from J, with 15 bases between. Germline V gene data show CDR1 as MDHEN and CDR2 as SYDVKM. This CDR3 region has 17 residues. CDR3: CASSLAGGRSSGNTIYF. As DNA, the CDR3 is TGTGCCAGCAGTTTGGCCGGGGGCAGGAGCTCTGGAAACACCATATATTTT.

The chain couples TRBV7-9 to TRBJ2-1; possibly TRBD1 for D (5 bases). The V and J ends lost 5 bases and 0 bases respectively, with 14 bases between them. Germline V lookup: CDR1 SEHNR, CDR2 FQNEAQ (reference sequence). The CDR3 covers 16 residues. The CDR3 reads CASSENRISSYNEQFF. Here the CDR3 DNA reads TGTGCCAGCAGCGAAAACAGGATTAGCTCCTACAATGAGCAGTTCTTC.

The V gene is TRBV20-1, the J gene TRBJ2-5; 10 nucleotides line up with TRBD2. CDR1 is DFQATT, CDR2 SNEGSKA, per germline (reference sequence). Unmatched junction bases numbered 5, after V lost 6 bases and J lost 1 base. The CDR3 totals 14 residues. The CDR3: CSAGTSAIQETQYF. CDR3 coding DNA: TGCAGTGCCGGGACTAGCGCGATCCAAGAGACCCAGTACTTC.

This clonotype showed up just a few times. V gene TRBV7-9 combines with J gene TRBJ2-3; D is possibly TRBD1 or TRBD2 (5 bases each). The length of the CDR3 is 12 residues. V shed 3 bases and J shed 4 bases, with 5 bases lying between them. Germline CDR1 SEHNR, CDR2 FQNEAQ (reference sequence). In nucleotides, the CDR3 is TGTGCCAGCAGCTTGGGGGCAGATACGCAGTATTTT. Translating it yields CASSLGADTQYF.

This clonotype has only one observation. The chain uses TRBV27 and TRBJ1-5; D gene ambiguous. V was shortened by 2 bases and J by 5 bases, with 7 bases between the two germline ends. The CDR3 spans 13 residues. The germline CDR1 and CDR2 sequences are MNHEY and SMNVEV (reference sequence). The CDR3 sequence: CASSLGTYQPQHF. DNA for the CDR3: TGTGCCAGCAGTTTAGGCACCTATCAGCCCCAGCATTTT.

This clonotype was found a few times. V usage is TRBV13 and J usage is TRBJ1-1; 7 bases line up with TRBD1. This CDR3 is built from 13 residues. The germline V gene encodes CDR1 PRHDT and CDR2 FYEKMQ (reference sequence). The junction had 5 bases not matched to a gene; V was cut back by 5 bases and J by 5 bases. CDR3 residues: CASSPETGTEAFF. Written as DNA, the CDR3 is TGTGCCAGCAGCCCCGAGACAGGGACTGAAGCTTTCTTT.

The genes are TRBV12-3 or TRBV12-4 and TRBJ2-7, with D possibly being TRBD1 or TRBD2 (6 bases each). Trimming took off 3 bases at V and 5 bases at J, with 8 bases between the two ends. This CDR3 is 12 amino acids long. This CDR3 is CASSFGGNEQYF. The DNA of the CDR3 is TGTGCCAGCAGTTTCGGGGGCAACGAGCAGTACTTC.

This clonotype was recorded a few times. The rearrangement links TRBV14 to TRBJ2-1; 7 bases map to TRBD1. The CDR3 runs to 16 residues. Per the germline V gene, CDR1 is SGHDN and CDR2 is FVKESK. V dropped 4 bases and J dropped 3; count of bases not matched to a gene: 9. The CDR3 is CASSPTEGASYNEQFF. The CDR3 region has the DNA TGTGCCAGCAGCCCCACTGAGGGGGCTAGCTACAATGAGCAGTTCTTC. Full variable domain (outside the CDR3, taken from reference TRBV14 and TRBJ2-1): EAGVTQFPSHSVIEKGQTVTLRCDPISGHDNLYWYRRVMGKEIKFLLHFVKESKQDESGMPNNRFLAERTGGTYSTLKVQPAELEDSGVYFCASSPTEGASYNEQFFGPGTRLTVL.

The chain combines TRBV14 with TRBJ2-7; 7 bases are shared with TRBD1. V gave up 4 bases and J gave up 2 bases; unmatched junction bases: 5. CDR1 and CDR2 (germline): SGHDN, FVKESK. The CDR3 spans 14 residues. CDR3 coding DNA: TGTGCCAGCAGCCCGACAGGGTACCCCTACGAGCAGTACTTC. Encoded protein: CASSPTGYPYEQYF.

The J gene is TRBJ2-7, the V gene TRBV20-1; D call uncertain. The CDR3 contains 11 residues. Germline CDR1 and CDR2: DFQATT and SNEGSKA (reference sequence). V lost 7 bases and J 7 bases, leaving 14 bases between the germline ends. The CDR3 loop is CSGGTPREQYF. CDR3 sequence (DNA): TGCAGTGGGGGTACCCCCAGGGAGCAGTACTTC.

This chain connects TRBV19 to TRBJ2-1; D is undetermined. CDR1 is LNHDA, CDR2 SQIVND, per germline (reference sequence). The CDR3 runs to 12 residues. The V end lost 5 bases, the J end lost 5 bases, and 7 bases lay between the germline ends. This CDR3 is CASSPQNNEQFF. CDR3 nucleotides: TGTGCCAGTAGTCCCCAGAACAATGAGCAGTTCTTC.

The genes are TRBV11-2 and TRBJ2-7; 7 bases align to TRBD1. V lost 1 base to trimming and J lost 3 bases; unmatched junction nucleotides: 6. Germline V gives CDR1 SGHAT, CDR2 FQNNGV. There are 15 residues in the CDR3. The CDR3 spells CASSLGPGQLYEQYF. CDR3 sequence (DNA): TGTGCCAGCAGCTTAGGTCCGGGACAGCTCTACGAGCAGTACTTC.

The chain combines TRBV30 with TRBJ2-1; TRBD2 is a possible D gene (5 bases). V was cut by 5 bases and J by 0 bases, with 8 bases left in between. The CDR3 runs to 13 residues. The V gene's germline CDR1 is GTSNPN and CDR2 SVGIG (reference sequence). CDR3 sequence reads: CAWDYSSYNEQFF. The CDR3 nucleotides read TGTGCCTGGGACTATAGCTCCTACAATGAGCAGTTCTTC.

A few counts support this clonotype. Given the absence of the conserved phenylalanine or tryptophan at the CDR3 end, a read error is likely. The chain recombines TRBV11-1 with TRBJ1-1; unclear D gene. Germline CDR1 is SGHAT and CDR2 is FQDESV (reference sequence). The CDR3 loop spans 15 amino acids. V was pared by 1 base and J by 1 base, with 10 bases between. CDR3 loop: CASSLGTTKNTEAFL. The CDR3 nucleotides read TGTGCCAGCAGCTTAGGAACGACAAAGAACACTGAAGCTTTCCTT.

J is TRBJ1-6 and V is TRBV19; D may be TRBD1 (5 bases). The CDR3 has 12 amino acids. Per germline, CDR1 LNHDA and CDR2 SQIVND (reference sequence). Trimming took off 7 bases at V and 10 bases at J, with 11 bases between the two ends. CDR3 in DNA: TGTGCCAGTACTCTCGGGGGATCACCCCTCCACTTT. Its translation: CASTLGGSPLHF. The full variable domain, rest sourced from reference TRBV19 and TRBJ1-6, is DGGITQSPKYLFRKEGQNVTLSCEQNLNHDAMYWYRQDPGQGLRLIYYSQIVNDFQKGDIAEGYSVSREKKESFPLTVTSAQKNPTAFYLCASTLGGSPLHFGNGTRLTVT.

This clonotype rates as medium-sized. The chain couples TRBV28 to TRBJ1-5; tentatively, D is TRBD1 (5 bases). This CDR3 has 14 residues. Germline V gives CDR1 MDHEN, CDR2 SYDVKM. Trimming took 3 bases from V and 7 from J, leaving 13 bases between them. The CDR3 DNA follows: TGTGCCAGCAGTTTCTCCGGACACGGGCAGCCCCAGCATTTT. As protein: CASSFSGHGQPQHF.

This clonotype has only a few counts. This chain connects TRBV5-1 to TRBJ2-1; 8 bases agree with TRBD1. Germline-derived CDR1 and CDR2 are SGHRS and YFSETQ. V lost 0 bases to trimming and J lost 7 bases; unmatched junction nucleotides: 9. CDR3 length: 16 residues. The CDR3 DNA sequence: TGCGCCAGCAGCTTGGAACAGGGGGTGCGGTCAAATGAGCAGTTCTTC. As protein: CASSLEQGVRSNEQFF.

This clonotype came up a few times. V is TRBV29-1 and J is TRBJ2-3; D possibly uses TRBD1 or TRBD2 (5 bases each). The V end lost 7 bases, the J end lost 1 base, and 9 bases lay between the germline ends. The CDR3 covers 12 residues. CDR1 SQVTM and CDR2 ANQGSEA come from the germline V gene. CDR3 protein: CSGRGGTDTQYF. DNA for the CDR3: TGCAGCGGGAGAGGGGGCACAGATACGCAGTATTTT.